The 13 T cell receptor beta chains below come from one sample, sequenced in a study of blood T cell repertoires in COVID-19. Repertoires were generated with immunoSEQ multiplex PCR, while TCRdb's copy carries only in-frame clones and drops some. The sample has some 75,000 clones; around 89% are singletons. The sequenced sample consisted of peripheral blood. Receptors were obtained from a man in his fifties or sixties with acute or convalescent COVID-19.

The chain carries TRBV5-1 and TRBJ2-3; tentatively, D is TRBD2 (5 bases). Looked up from germline, CDR1 is SGHRS and CDR2 is YFSETQ. V lost 4 bases and J lost 0, with 12 bases in between. The CDR3 sequence is 15 residues long. The DNA of the CDR3 is TGCGCCAGCAGCCTAGCCACGGTTAGCACAGATACGCAGTATTTT. Translated: CASSLATVSTDTQYF.

The gene calls are TRBV7-3 and TRBJ1-2, with TRBD1 as a possible D gene (5 bases). V lost 4 bases and J lost 6, with 12 bases in between. CDR3 length: 13 amino acids. CDR1 and CDR2 from the germline V gene are SGHTA and FQGTGA. The CDR3 DNA is TGTGCCAGCAGCTCGATAGGGGAGGATGGCTACACCTTC. As protein: CASSSIGEDGYTF. Filled out from reference TRBV7-3 and TRBJ1-2, the complete variable domain reads GAGVSQTPSNKVTEKGKYVELRCDPISGHTALYWYRQSLGQGPEFLIYFQGTGAADDSGLPNDRFFAVRPEGSVSTLKIQRTERGDSAVYLCASSSIGEDGYTFGSGTRLTVV.

J is TRBJ2-2 and V is TRBV27; perhaps TRBD2 as D (5 bases). The germline gives CDR1 MNHEY, CDR2 SMNVEV (reference sequence). V was cut by 5 bases and J by 0 bases, with 10 bases left in between. This CDR3 has 15 amino acids. The CDR3 reads CASSPDSANTGELFF. The CDR3 DNA reads as TGTGCCAGCAGTCCCGATAGCGCGAACACCGGGGAGCTGTTTTTT.

The V call is TRBV6-8, the J call TRBJ2-4; D is unresolved. The CDR3 has 13 residues. Per germline, CDR1 MNHGY and CDR2 SAAAGT. The V end lost 10 bases, the J end lost 0 bases, and 10 bases lay between the germline ends. CDR3 amino acids: CATPVLAKNIQYF. The CDR3 DNA is TGTGCCACTCCTGTTCTAGCCAAAAACATTCAGTACTTC.

The rearrangement uses TRBV7-3 and TRBJ2-3; D might be TRBD2 (6 bases). CDR3 length equals 16 residues. Germline V lookup: CDR1 SGHTA, CDR2 FQGTGA. With 5 bases removed from V and 2 bases from J, the gap between germline ends came to 17 bases. In nucleotides, the CDR3 is TGTGCCAGCAGCCAAAAGGGACTGGTAAACACAGATACGCAGTATTTT. Amino acids: CASSQKGLVNTDTQYF.

This clone was seen a handful of times. The chain carries TRBV28 and TRBJ1-6; D is possibly TRBD1 (5 bases). Trimming shortened V by 4 bases and J by 11 bases, and 15 bases separated the two germline ends. In germline, CDR1 is MDHEN, CDR2 SYDVKM. CDR3 size: 14 residues. CDR3 nucleotide sequence: TGTGCCAGCAGTTCCCTCGGGCAGGGTACACCCCTCCACTTT. This gives the protein CASSSLGQGTPLHF.

The chain carries TRBV5-1 and TRBJ2-3, with D possibly matching TRBD2 (5 bases). V was clipped by 4 bases and J by 3 bases, with 15 bases between them. This CDR3 is 15 amino acids long. Germline V gene sequence: CDR1 SGHRS, CDR2 YFSETQ. CDR3 sequence reads: CASSSETPGTDTQYF. CDR3 DNA sequence: TGCGCCAGCAGCAGCGAGACCCCGGGGACAGATACGCAGTATTTT.

V usage is TRBV30 and J usage is TRBJ2-1; tentative D call: TRBD2 (7 bases). Germline V gives CDR1 GTSNPN, CDR2 SVGIG (reference sequence). Between the trimmed V and J ends, which lost 7 bases and 10 bases, there was a span of 14 bases. This CDR3 comprises 11 residues. CDR3 in amino acids: CAYEQGGEQFF. Written as DNA, the CDR3 is TGTGCCTACGAACAGGGAGGGGAGCAGTTCTTC.

The V gene is TRBV2, the J gene TRBJ1-5; 7 bases are a match to TRBD1. In germline, CDR1 is SNHLY, CDR2 FYNNEI. V lost 6 bases to trimming and J lost 6 bases; unmatched junction nucleotides: 11. The CDR3 is 15 residues long. The CDR3 reads CASSADRQGSQPQHF. The CDR3 nucleotides read TGTGCCAGCAGCGCAGATAGACAGGGCAGTCAGCCCCAGCATTTT.

The chain combines TRBV12-5 with TRBJ1-3; D is perhaps TRBD1 (5 bases). This CDR3 spans 16 amino acids. The germline gives CDR1 LGHNT, CDR2 FRNRAP. Trimming cost V 4 bases and J 1 base, with 14 bases left between them. CDR3 in amino acids: CASGYGGDDSGNTIYF. The CDR3 DNA follows: TGTGCTAGTGGTTACGGGGGGGATGATTCTGGAAACACCATATATTTT.

J is TRBJ2-7 and V is TRBV5-1; D gene uncertain. Trimming took 5 bases from V and 3 from J, leaving 18 bases between them. Germline loops: CDR1 SGHRS, CDR2 YFSETQ. This CDR3 region has 15 residues. The DNA of the CDR3 is TGCGCCAGCAGTCATTTCCCTCCGGTTGACTACGAGCAGTACTTC. Its translation is CASSHFPPVDYEQYF.

CDR3 bases: TGTGCCAGCAGTATCCGGTGGGGGACTAATGAGCAGTTCTTC. It is translated as CASSIRWGTNEQFF. This chain joins TRBV6-4 and TRBJ2-1; D might be TRBD2 (6 bases). Trimming removed 5 bases at V and 7 bases at J, with 15 bases between. The CDR3 length is 14 residues. The V gene's germline CDR1 is MRHNA and CDR2 SNTAGT.

The J gene is TRBJ1-6, the V gene TRBV19; 7 nucleotides match TRBD1. The V and J ends lost 6 bases and 7 bases, in that order; junction bases with no gene match: 9. Germline CDR1 is LNHDA and CDR2 is SQIVND (reference sequence). The CDR3 is 15 amino acids. CDR3: CASRGRTGSNSPLHF. CDR3 in DNA: TGTGCCAGTAGGGGCAGGACAGGATCGAATTCACCCCTCCACTTT. The variable domain in full, completed from reference TRBV19 and TRBJ1-6, reads DGGITQSPKYLFRKEGQNVTLSCEQNLNHDAMYWYRQDPGQGLRLIYYSQIVNDFQKGDIAEGYSVSREKKESFPLTVTSAQKNPTAFYLCASRGRTGSNSPLHFGNGTRLTVT.